The entry below gives a single T cell receptor (beta chain) sequence along with its context. What it binds is unknown. The CDR3 is 16 residues long. Germline V gene data show CDR1 as SGHRS and CDR2 as YFSETQ. This specimen belongs to a study of T cells expressing NK-cell markers. Turning to the study itself: Within the sequenced cohort of eight donors, seven exhibited HCMV seropositivity and one was seronegative.

For TCR beta, cDNA was produced by 5'RACE template switching with UMIs. TCRdb reanalyzed the 5' RACE reads and collapses them to one entry per CDR3 protein, without DNA. Its table records about 380,000 distinct CDR3 sequences. Study-wide results and limits: Dominant NKG2C+ clonotypes made up about 1.0-7.5% of CD8+ T cells in more than 5 donors.

Source material: blood T cells: a sorted CD56 or NKG2C T cell subset, CD4+ or CD8+ T cells, or bulk PBMC T cells (not recorded which). The V and J genes are TRBV5-1 and TRBJ1-2; checking the TCRdb D call of TRBD1 is not possible without DNA. The receptor was derived from a man aged 18-75 years in good health. CDR3 sequence: CASSFSVVTGNYGYTF.